This T cell receptor beta chain stems from a study of T cell repertoires in cytomegalovirus infection. Across the whole study: Researchers turned to recently identified HLA-C-restricted CMV epitopes as well as well-studied HLA-B-restricted ones. Both a matching HLA type and CMV infection were indicated by public TCR beta signatures.

Each CDR3 protein gets one entry after TCRdb re-called the reads with MiXCR. The sample lists fewer than 1,000,000 distinct CDR3 sequences, roughly 30% occurring once. In the case of this clonotype: As yet, its antigen is unknown.

Study outcomes and limitations: The cumulative frequency of public TCR beta families distinguished individuals who carried CMV together with the relevant HLA. CMV-specific HLA-C-restricted TCR beta clonotypes dominated the ex vivo response.

There are 11 residues in the CDR3. V was trimmed by 5 bases and J by 10 bases, leaving 9 bases between them. Germline V gene lookup returns CDR1 MNHNS and CDR2 SASEGT. The sample here was cultured CD8+ T cells from PBMCs, taken from culture after CMV antigen stimulation. The clonotype originates from a human donor in good health (CMV status not recorded). Some clones in this sample may be carry-over from other donors' samples. The chain carries TRBV6-1 and TRBJ2-1; no clear D. CDR3 protein: CASSTGAEQFF. The CDR3 region has the DNA TGTGCCAGCAGTACGGGTGCGGAGCAGTTCTTC.